These 29 T cell receptor beta chains originate from one sample sequenced in a study of T cell responses to AZD1222 COVID-19 vaccine. Generated by immunoSEQ multiplex PCR, the TCRdb table keeps only in-frame clones and is missing some. The sample shows over 130,000 clones, about nine tenths of them seen only once. Here the sequenced sample was peripheral blood, taken on day 0 of AZD1222 vaccination. Receptors originate from an adult in good health.

As to this clone: Other DNA sequences in this specimen translate into the identical CDR3. The rearrangement links TRBV7-2 to TRBJ1-1, with unresolved D. V shed 1 base and J shed 2 bases, with 5 bases lying between them. This CDR3 contains 13 residues. Germline assignment: CDR1 SGHTA and CDR2 FQGNSA. The CDR3 DNA sequence: TGTGCCAGCAGCTTAGGGCAAAACACTGAAGCTTTCTTT. Its translation is CASSLGQNTEAFF.

V is TRBV6-5 and J is TRBJ1-2, with D hard to call. CDR3 size: 13 residues. V shed 6 bases and J shed 8 bases, with 16 bases lying between them. Germline-derived CDR1 and CDR2 are MNHEY and SVGAGI. For the CDR3, the DNA is TGTGCCAGCAGGGCCTTGGATCCAGGCGGCTACACCTTC. It translates to CASRALDPGGYTF.

The chain recombines TRBV30 with TRBJ1-4, with a possible D match to TRBD1 (5 bases). From germline, CDR1 is GTSNPN and CDR2 SVGIG (reference sequence). V lost 0 bases, J lost 7 bases, and 12 bases lay in between. The CDR3 has 14 amino acids. The CDR3 loop reads CAWSVQGRGEKLFF. CDR3 nucleotides: TGTGCCTGGAGTGTACAAGGGAGGGGTGAAAAACTGTTTTTT.

CDR3 sequence reads: CASSRGGSGISYEQYF. CDR3 bases: TGTGCCAGCAGCCGAGGGGGTAGCGGGATCTCCTACGAGCAGTACTTC. The chain uses TRBV5-4 and TRBJ2-7; 8 bases are a match to TRBD2. There are 16 residues in the CDR3. V was pared by 4 bases and J by 0 bases, with 9 bases of the junction left unmatched. CDR1 and CDR2 (germline): SGHNT, YYREEE (reference sequence).

This sequence joins TRBV27 and TRBJ1-5; D remains unclear. V was pared by 0 bases and J by 3 bases, with 9 bases between. Germline V gene sequence: CDR1 MNHEY, CDR2 SMNVEV (reference sequence). The CDR3 consists of 15 residues. CDR3 nucleotide sequence: TGTGCCAGCAGTTTATCGGTCGGTATCAATCAGCCCCAGCATTTT. It yields the protein CASSLSVGINQPQHF.

The chain combines TRBV6-5 with TRBJ1-6, with unresolved D. Germline CDR1 MNHEY, CDR2 SVGAGI. Between the trimmed V and J ends, which lost 7 bases and 9 bases, there was a span of 19 bases. CDR3 size: 15 residues. CDR3 nucleotide sequence: TGTGCCAGCACCACAACGAGGCTTTCGGCTTCACCCCTCCACTTT. Translating it yields CASTTTRLSASPLHF.

The chain combines TRBV7-8 with TRBJ1-6; 7 positions agree with TRBD1. After removal of 5 bases from V and 11 bases from J, the junction contained 6 bases not matched to a gene. Germline CDR1 SGHVS, CDR2 FQNEAQ. The CDR3 runs to 13 residues. CDR3 protein: CASSLQGGTPLHF. The CDR3 DNA sequence: TGTGCCAGCAGCCTTCAGGGGGGAACACCCCTCCACTTT.

This clone was seen only once. This chain uses TRBV6-4 with TRBJ2-3; 12 nucleotides align to TRBD2. The CDR3 is 15 residues long. The germline CDR1 and CDR2 sequences are MRHNA and SNTAGT. Trimming cost V 6 bases and J 4 bases; bases outside gene matches: 5. In DNA, the CDR3 is TGTGCCAGCAGCCCTAGCGGGGGGGCCCCAGATACGCAGTATTTT. Its protein product is CASSPSGGAPDTQYF.

The CDR3: CASNVQGRTSGRAIRRTDTQYF. The CDR3, as DNA: TGTGCCAGCAACGTACAGGGCCGGACTAGCGGGAGGGCCATTCGGCGCACAGATACGCAGTATTTT. V is TRBV28 and J is TRBJ2-3, with TRBD2 matching over 15 bases. With 7 bases clipped from V and 1 base from J, the junction kept 21 bases outside the gene matches. The CDR3 spans 22 residues. Germline CDR1 and CDR2: MDHEN and SYDVKM.

The chain combines TRBV7-9 with TRBJ2-1; TRBD2 agrees at 11 bases. Germline loops: CDR1 SEHNR, CDR2 FQNEAQ (reference sequence). V was pared by 5 bases and J by 9 bases, with 9 bases of the junction left unmatched. The CDR3 runs to 15 residues. CDR3 bases: TGTGCCAGCAGCGCGAGGGTAGCGGGGGGGATTGAGCAGTTCTTC. Translated: CASSARVAGGIEQFF.

The chain has TRBV19 and TRBJ2-7; 8 nucleotides align to TRBD1. V was clipped by 6 bases and J by 3 bases; unmatched bases: 10. Germline lookup yields CDR1 LNHDA and CDR2 SQIVND (reference sequence). The CDR3 runs 15 residues. The CDR3 loop reads CASRRTGRGSYEQYF. CDR3 coding DNA: TGTGCCAGTAGGAGGACAGGGAGAGGCAGCTACGAGCAGTACTTC.

The genes are TRBV7-3 and TRBJ2-7, with TRBD2 matching 11 bases. The CDR3 totals 14 residues. CDR1 and CDR2 from the germline V gene are SGHTA and FQGTGA. The V gene end was trimmed by 11 bases and the J gene end by 2 bases; junction bases not matched to a gene: 8. The CDR3 protein is CAEKGTSGAYEQYF. Written as DNA, the CDR3 is TGTGCCGAAAAAGGGACTAGCGGAGCCTACGAGCAGTACTTC. The whole variable domain, filled in from reference TRBV7-3 and TRBJ2-7, reads GAGVSQTPSNKVTEKGKYVELRCDPISGHTALYWYRQSLGQGPEFLIYFQGTGAADDSGLPNDRFFAVRPEGSVSTLKIQRTERGDSAVYLCAEKGTSGAYEQYFGPGTRLTVT.

The chain carries TRBV6-4 and TRBJ2-5; 8 bases line up with TRBD2. V lost 3 bases to trimming and J lost 5 bases; unmatched junction nucleotides: 5. This CDR3 has 14 amino acids. CDR1 and CDR2 (germline): MRHNA, SNTAGT. The chain's CDR3 is CASSEASGSETQYF. The CDR3 nucleotides read TGTGCCAGCAGTGAGGCTAGCGGGTCTGAGACCCAGTACTTC.

This chain joins TRBV5-8 and TRBJ2-5; D remains unclear. The germline V gene has CDR1 SGHTS and CDR2 YDEGEE. V dropped 3 bases and J dropped 7 bases, with 10 bases sitting between them. This CDR3 has 12 residues. The CDR3, as DNA: TGTGCCAGCAGCTGGGCGGTCTGGACCCAGTACTTC. This sequence encodes CASSWAVWTQYF.

The V gene is TRBV18, the J gene TRBJ2-1; no clear D gene. This CDR3 spans 14 amino acids. Germline V gene lookup returns CDR1 KGHSH and CDR2 LQKENI. V dropped 5 bases and J dropped 0 bases, with 8 bases sitting between them. CDR3 DNA: TGTGCCAGCTCAATGGATAGCTCCTACAATGAGCAGTTCTTC. It specifies CASSMDSSYNEQFF.

Only a few counts were recorded for this clone. The chain has TRBV6-1 and TRBJ2-1, with TRBD1 identical over 7 bases. CDR3 size: 15 residues. Germline CDR1 and CDR2: MNHNS and SASEGT. After removal of 2 bases from V and 6 bases from J, the junction contained 7 bases not matched to a gene. The CDR3 sequence is CASSESAGGFNEQFF. The CDR3, as DNA: TGTGCCAGCAGTGAATCGGCAGGGGGTTTCAATGAGCAGTTCTTC.

This chain connects TRBV11-3 to TRBJ2-1, with a weak D call TRBD1 (6 bases). There are 15 residues in the CDR3. CDR1 and CDR2 from the germline V gene are SGHNT and YENEEA. V lost 5 bases and J lost 0, with 11 bases in between. The CDR3 DNA follows: TGTGCCAGCAGCAGTCAGGGGAGCTCCTACAATGAGCAGTTCTTC. Amino acids: CASSSQGSSYNEQFF.

In its sample, this clone was seen once. The chain recombines TRBV5-4 with TRBJ1-1; 8 nucleotides match TRBD1. Trimming took 2 bases from V and 10 from J; bases not matched to a gene: 4. The CDR3 has 12 residues. Germline values: CDR1 SGHNT, CDR2 YYREEE (reference sequence). CDR3 sequence: CASSFDRGVAFF. For the CDR3, the DNA is TGTGCCAGCAGCTTCGACAGGGGTGTAGCTTTCTTT.

The V gene is TRBV6-5, the J gene TRBJ1-5; the match to TRBD1 covers 7 bases. V shed 6 bases and J 1 base; nucleotides not matched to a gene: 3. The CDR3 has 14 amino acids. The V gene's germline CDR1 is MNHEY and CDR2 SVGAGI. The CDR3 region has the DNA TGTGCCAGCAGAGGAGGGGGCAGCAATCAGCCCCAGCATTTT. Translating it yields CASRGGGSNQPQHF.

This clone has only one observation. The chain is built from TRBV12-3 or TRBV12-4 and TRBJ2-1; D is unclear. CDR3 length: 12 amino acids. Trimming pared 4 bases from V and 8 bases from J, leaving 9 bases between. CDR3 sequence reads: CASSYSGDEQFF. The CDR3 coding sequence is TGTGCCAGCAGTTATTCGGGCGATGAGCAGTTCTTC.

The chain recombines TRBV18 with TRBJ1-1; D call uncertain. CDR1 KGHSH and CDR2 LQKENI come from the germline V gene. V was shortened by 2 bases and J by 1 base, with 17 bases between the two germline ends. The CDR3 extends over 17 amino acids. The CDR3 sequence: CASSPALARTANTEAFF. The CDR3 DNA is TGTGCCAGCTCACCAGCGCTTGCAAGGACGGCGAACACTGAAGCTTTCTTT.

The rearrangement joins TRBV6-2 or TRBV6-3 to TRBJ1-6; D is unresolved. Trimming cost V 5 bases and J 9 bases, with 8 bases left between them. The CDR3 runs to 12 residues. Germline-derived CDR1 and CDR2 are MNHEY and SVGEGT. CDR3 nucleotide sequence: TGTGCCAGCAGTCATGGAGGTTCACCCCTCCACTTT. Protein product: CASSHGGSPLHF.

V and J are TRBV2 and TRBJ2-5; 11 bases fit TRBD2. The J segment lost 2 bases and the V segment lost 6 bases, leaving 8 bases of the junction unmatched. Germline CDR1 is SNHLY and CDR2 is FYNNEI. This CDR3 is built from 16 residues. CDR3 in amino acids: CASRDWTSGYQETQYF. CDR3 sequence (DNA): TGTGCCAGCAGAGACTGGACTAGCGGGTATCAAGAGACCCAGTACTTC.

This chain uses TRBV30 with TRBJ2-7; TRBD2 aligns across 7 bases. The CDR3 is 16 residues long. CDR1 and CDR2 (germline): GTSNPN, SVGIG (reference sequence). The V and J ends lost 2 bases and 0 bases, in that order; junction bases with no gene match: 10. Written as DNA, the CDR3 is TGTGCCTGGAGTTTAGGTGGCGGGGGATACTCCTACGAGCAGTACTTC. The encoded protein is CAWSLGGGGYSYEQYF. The full variable domain, completed using reference TRBV30 and TRBJ2-7, is SQTIHQWPATLVQPVGSPLSLECTVEGTSNPNLYWYRQAAGRGLQLLFYSVGIGQISSEVPQNLSASRPQDRQFILSSKKLLLSDSGFYLCAWSLGGGGYSYEQYFGPGTRLTVT.

The chain combines TRBV30 with TRBJ1-1; tentatively, D is TRBD1 (6 bases). Germline V gene sequence: CDR1 GTSNPN, CDR2 SVGIG (reference sequence). Trimming shortened V by 1 base and J by 4 bases, and 10 bases separated the two germline ends. The CDR3 runs to 13 residues. CDR3 protein: CAWSGGGFTEAFF. The CDR3 coding sequence is TGTGCCTGGAGTGGGGGGGGCTTCACTGAAGCTTTCTTT. Full variable domain (outside the CDR3, taken from reference TRBV30 and TRBJ1-1): SQTIHQWPATLVQPVGSPLSLECTVEGTSNPNLYWYRQAAGRGLQLLFYSVGIGQISSEVPQNLSASRPQDRQFILSSKKLLLSDSGFYLCAWSGGGFTEAFFGQGTRLTVV.

The chain has TRBV24-1 and TRBJ2-5; 7 bases match TRBD1. Trimming took 9 bases from V and 0 from J; bases not matched to a gene: 3. This CDR3 comprises 13 residues. Germline loops: CDR1 KGHDR, CDR2 SFDVKD. CDR3 coding DNA: TGTGCCACCTCCCAGGGGGACCAAGAGACCCAGTACTTC. It is translated as CATSQGDQETQYF.

J is TRBJ2-1 and V is TRBV3-1 (or the pseudogene TRBV3-2); perhaps TRBD1 as D (5 bases). Germline CDR1 is LGHDT and CDR2 is YNNKEL (reference sequence). The CDR3 runs to 15 residues. The germline V and J ends were trimmed by 0 bases and 1 base, with 7 bases remaining between them. CDR3 protein: CASSQDQGSYNEQFF. The CDR3 bases are TGTGCCAGCAGCCAAGATCAGGGATCCTACAATGAGCAGTTCTTC.

The chain has TRBV29-1 and TRBJ2-6, with unresolved D. The V gene's germline CDR1 is SQVTM and CDR2 ANQGSEA. V was trimmed by 4 bases and J by 2 bases, leaving 6 bases between them. CDR3 length equals 13 residues. The CDR3 nucleotides are TGCAGCGTTGCCGGAACTGGGGCCAACGTCCTGACTTTC. This codes for CSVAGTGANVLTF.

The chain has TRBV6-5 and TRBJ2-6, with no clear D. The CDR3 length is 15 residues. Trimming cost V 4 bases and J 1 base, with 8 bases left between them. CDR1 is MNHEY and CDR2 is SVGAGI in the germline V gene. DNA of the CDR3: TGTGCCAGCAGTTTTGATCTATCTGGGGCCAACGTCCTGACTTTC. It encodes CASSFDLSGANVLTF.